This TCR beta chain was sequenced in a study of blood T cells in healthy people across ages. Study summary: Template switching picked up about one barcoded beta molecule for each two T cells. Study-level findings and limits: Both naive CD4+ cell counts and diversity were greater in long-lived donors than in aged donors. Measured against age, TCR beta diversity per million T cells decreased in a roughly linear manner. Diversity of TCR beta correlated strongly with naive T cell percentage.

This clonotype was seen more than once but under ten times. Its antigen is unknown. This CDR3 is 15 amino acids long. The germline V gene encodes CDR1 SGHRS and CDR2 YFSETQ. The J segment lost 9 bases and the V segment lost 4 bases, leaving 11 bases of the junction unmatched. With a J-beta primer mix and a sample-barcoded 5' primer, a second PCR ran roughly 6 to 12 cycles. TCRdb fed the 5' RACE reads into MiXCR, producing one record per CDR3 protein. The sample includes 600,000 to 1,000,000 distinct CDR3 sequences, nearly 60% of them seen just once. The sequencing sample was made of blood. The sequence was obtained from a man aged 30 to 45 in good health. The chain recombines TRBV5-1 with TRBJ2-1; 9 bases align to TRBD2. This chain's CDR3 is CASSRAGTSNGEQFF. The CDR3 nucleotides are TGCGCCAGCAGCAGAGCCGGGACTAGCAATGGTGAGCAGTTCTTC.